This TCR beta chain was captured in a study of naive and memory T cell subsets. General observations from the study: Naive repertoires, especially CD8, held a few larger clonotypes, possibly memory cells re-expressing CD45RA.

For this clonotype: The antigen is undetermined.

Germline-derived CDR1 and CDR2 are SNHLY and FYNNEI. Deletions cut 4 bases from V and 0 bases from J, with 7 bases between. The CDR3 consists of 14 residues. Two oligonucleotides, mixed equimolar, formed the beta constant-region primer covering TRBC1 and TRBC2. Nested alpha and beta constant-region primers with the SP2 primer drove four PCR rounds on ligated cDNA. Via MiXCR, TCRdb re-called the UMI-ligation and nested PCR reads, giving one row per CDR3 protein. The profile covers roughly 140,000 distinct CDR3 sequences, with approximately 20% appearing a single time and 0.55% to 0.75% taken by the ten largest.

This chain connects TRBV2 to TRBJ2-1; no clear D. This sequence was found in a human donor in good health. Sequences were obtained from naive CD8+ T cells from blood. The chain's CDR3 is CASSARSSYNEQFF. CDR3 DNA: TGTGCCAGCAGTGCCCGAAGCTCCTACAATGAGCAGTTCTTC.